The text below deals with one T cell receptor beta chain. The antigen remains unidentified. PCR primers comprised 60 Vbeta and 13 Jbeta primers. Assay used: immunoSEQ multiplex PCR; TCRdb lists only in-frame clones, some missing. The sample lists approximately 110,000 clones; over 75% were seen once. The CDR3 is made up of 12 amino acids. The V and J ends lost 5 bases and 9 bases respectively, with 11 bases between them. Per germline, CDR1 MDHEN and CDR2 SYDVKM. This sample is drawn from a study of cytomegalovirus exposure and HLA in healthy donors. Study-wide points: Most TCR sequences were seen very rarely across donors, but some public TCRs occurred in many.

Sequencing input: PBMCs. The sequence derives from a human donor in good health. The chain employs TRBV28 and TRBJ2-1; the D is unclear. The CDR3 DNA sequence: TGTGCCAGCAGTCCTTTATCCCCTGAGCAGTTCTTC. Its protein is CASSPLSPEQFF.